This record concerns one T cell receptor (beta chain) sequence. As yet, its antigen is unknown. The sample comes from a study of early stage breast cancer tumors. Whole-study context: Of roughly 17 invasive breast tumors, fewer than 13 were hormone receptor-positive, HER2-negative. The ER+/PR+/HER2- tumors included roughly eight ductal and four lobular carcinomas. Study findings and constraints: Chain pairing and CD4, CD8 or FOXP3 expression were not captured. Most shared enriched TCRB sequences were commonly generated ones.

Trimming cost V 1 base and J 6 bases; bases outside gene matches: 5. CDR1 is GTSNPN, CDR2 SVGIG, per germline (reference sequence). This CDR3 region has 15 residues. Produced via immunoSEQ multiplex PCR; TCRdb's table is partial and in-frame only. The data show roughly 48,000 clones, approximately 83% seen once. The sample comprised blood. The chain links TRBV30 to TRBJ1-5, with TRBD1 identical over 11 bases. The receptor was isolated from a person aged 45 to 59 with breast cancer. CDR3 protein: CAWSGGQGAGQPQHF. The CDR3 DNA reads TGTGCCTGGAGTGGTGGACAGGGGGCAGGTCAGCCCCAGCATTTT.